Each of the 5 T cell receptor beta chains below was sequenced from the same sample in a study of tumor and adjacent non-tumor tissue in lung cancer. The library came from three nested PCR rounds adapted from ARM-PCR protocols. TCRdb re-called the multiplex PCR reads through MiXCR, storing one row per CDR3 protein. This sample carries around 71,000 distinct CDR3 sequences, 55% to 75% of them seen once, and the ten largest clones take approximately 9%. This sample's RNA came from whole unsorted tissue. Sample: lung tumor tissue. These receptors were obtained from a middle-aged woman with non-small cell lung cancer.

As to this clonotype: Sequence at one end of the junction differs from germline and may be a read error. The chain uses TRBV15 and TRBJ1-1; 11 bases fit TRBD1. Germline V gene lookup returns CDR1 LNHNV and CDR2 YYDKDF (reference sequence). The CDR3 runs to 14 residues. CDR3 in amino acids: CATSRGQGGGEAFF. CDR3 bases: TGCGCCACCAGCAGGGGACAGGGGGGGGGTGAAGCTTTCTTT.

Remarks on this clonotype: Its ends do not fully match the called genes, so a read error is possible. The chain links TRBV6-2 or TRBV6-3 to TRBJ2-1; no firm D call. CDR1 MNHEY and CDR2 SVGEGT come from the germline V gene. The CDR3 is made up of 11 amino acids. The CDR3: CASCWLNEHFF. The CDR3 coding sequence is TGTGCCAGCTGTTGGTTGAATGAGCACTTCTTC.

This clonotype was counted a single time. The chain is built from TRBV10-3 and TRBJ1-2; 7 positions agree with TRBD1. The germline V gene has CDR1 ENHRY and CDR2 SYGVKD. The CDR3 has 13 residues. With 8 bases clipped from V and 4 bases from J, the junction kept 7 bases outside the gene matches. CDR3 protein: CAILSGQLYGYTF. The CDR3 nucleotides read TGTGCCATCCTGTCGGGACAGCTCTATGGCTACACCTTC.

Of note for this clonotype: At one boundary the junction diverges from the germline segment, which might be a read error. The genes are TRBV5-6 and TRBJ1-6; D perhaps matches TRBD1 (5 bases). CDR1 is SGHDT and CDR2 is YYEEEE in the germline V gene. CDR3 length: 15 residues. The CDR3 nucleotides are TGTGCCAGCAACTCAAGGGGCACTCAGGGTTCACTCCTCCACTTT. Encoded protein: CASNSRGTQGSLLHF.

This clonotype was counted between two and nine times. Compared with germline, one end of the junction differs, possibly owing to a read error. The gene calls are TRBV6-4 and TRBJ2-1; 7 bases are a match to TRBD1. The CDR3 consists of 15 residues. Germline CDR1 is MRHNA and CDR2 is SNTAGT. In nucleotides, the CDR3 is TGTGCCGGCAGTGACACAGCAGGGGGTTACAATGAGCAGTTCTTC. Protein: CAGSDTAGGYNEQFF.